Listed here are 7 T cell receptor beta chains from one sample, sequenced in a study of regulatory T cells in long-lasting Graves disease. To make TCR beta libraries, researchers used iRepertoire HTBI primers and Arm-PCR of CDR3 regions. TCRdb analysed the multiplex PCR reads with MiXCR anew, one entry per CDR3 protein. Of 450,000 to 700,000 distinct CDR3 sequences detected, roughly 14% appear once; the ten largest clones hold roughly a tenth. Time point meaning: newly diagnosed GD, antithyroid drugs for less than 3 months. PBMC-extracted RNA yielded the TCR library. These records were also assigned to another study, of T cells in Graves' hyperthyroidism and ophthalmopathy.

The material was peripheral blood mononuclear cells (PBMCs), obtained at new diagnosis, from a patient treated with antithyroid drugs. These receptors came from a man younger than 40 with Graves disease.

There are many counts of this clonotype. This chain's CDR3 is CASSPMEGLNNEQFF. CDR3 bases: TGTGCCAGCAGCCCGATGGAGGGGCTGAACAATGAGCAGTTCTTC. This rearrangement joins TRBV7-9 to TRBJ2-1, with D maybe TRBD2 (6 bases). The CDR3 covers 15 residues. Germline-derived CDR1 and CDR2 are SEHNR and FQNEAQ (reference sequence). Deletions cut 5 bases from V and 5 bases from J, with 16 bases between.

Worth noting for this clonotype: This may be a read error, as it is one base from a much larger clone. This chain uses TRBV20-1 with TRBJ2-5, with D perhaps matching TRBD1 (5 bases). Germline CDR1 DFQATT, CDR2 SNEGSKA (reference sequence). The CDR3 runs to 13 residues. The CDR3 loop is CSARRGFQETRYF. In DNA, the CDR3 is TGCAGTGCTAGAAGGGGATTCCAAGAGACCCGGTACTTC.

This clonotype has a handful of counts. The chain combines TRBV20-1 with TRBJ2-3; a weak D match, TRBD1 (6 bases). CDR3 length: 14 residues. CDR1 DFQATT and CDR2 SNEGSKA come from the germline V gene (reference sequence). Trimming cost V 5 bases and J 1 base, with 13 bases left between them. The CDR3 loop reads CSAPGTYRTDTQYF. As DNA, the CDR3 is TGCAGTGCTCCCGGGACATACCGCACAGATACGCAGTATTTT.

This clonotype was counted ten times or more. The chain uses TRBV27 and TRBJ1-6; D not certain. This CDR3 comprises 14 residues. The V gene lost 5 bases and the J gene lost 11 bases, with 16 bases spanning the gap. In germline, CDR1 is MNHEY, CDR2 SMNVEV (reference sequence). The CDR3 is CASSPPGSFPPLHF. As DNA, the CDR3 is TGTGCCAGCAGTCCCCCGGGCAGCTTTCCACCCCTCCACTTT.

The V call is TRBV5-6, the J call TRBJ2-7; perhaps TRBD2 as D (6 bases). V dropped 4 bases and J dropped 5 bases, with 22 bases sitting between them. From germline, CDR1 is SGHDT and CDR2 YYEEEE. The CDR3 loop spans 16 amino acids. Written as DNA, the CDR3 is TGTGCCAGCAGCCCCCGGCGTAAAGCGGGTAAAGACGAGCAGTACTTC. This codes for CASSPRRKAGKDEQYF.

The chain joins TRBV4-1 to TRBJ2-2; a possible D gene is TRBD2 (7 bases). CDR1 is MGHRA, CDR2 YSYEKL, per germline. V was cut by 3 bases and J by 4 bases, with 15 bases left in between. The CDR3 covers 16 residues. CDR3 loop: CASSQVTGRVTGELFF. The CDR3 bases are TGCGCCAGCAGCCAGGTTACAGGGAGGGTCACCGGGGAGCTGTTTTTT.

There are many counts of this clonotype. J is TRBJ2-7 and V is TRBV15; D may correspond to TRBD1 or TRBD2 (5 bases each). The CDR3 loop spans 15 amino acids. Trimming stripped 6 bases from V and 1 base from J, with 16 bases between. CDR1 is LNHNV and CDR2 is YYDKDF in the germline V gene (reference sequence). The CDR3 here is CATSPPGRMSYEQYF. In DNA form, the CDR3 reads TGTGCCACCAGTCCTCCAGGGAGAATGTCCTACGAGCAGTACTTC.